Below are 31 T cell receptor beta chains sequenced from a single sample in a study of blood T cells in healthy people across ages. For the second PCR, which ran for roughly 7 to 11 cycles, a sample-barcoded 5' primer and a J-beta primer mix were used. TCRdb analysed the 5' RACE reads with MiXCR anew, one entry per CDR3 protein. The sample includes some 750,000 distinct CDR3 sequences, 22% of them seen just once. The sequencing sample was made of blood. The source is a man between 65 and 85 years old in good health.

Remarks on this clonotype: The germline gene is not matched at one end of the junction; a read error may be the cause. This chain uses TRBV5-1 with TRBJ1-1; D call uncertain. CDR3 length: 14 residues. CDR1 and CDR2 (germline): SGHRS, YFSETQ. The CDR3 spells CASSLEAATTEAFF. CDR3 bases: TGTGCCAGCAGCTTGGAGGCGGCGACGACTGAAGCTTTCTTT.

This clonotype was seen many times. The rearrangement uses TRBV29-1 and TRBJ1-2, with TRBD1 matching 7 bases. V lost 1 base and J lost 4; bases outside the gene matches: 0. This CDR3 comprises 12 residues. Germline V gene data show CDR1 as SQVTM and CDR2 as ANQGSEA. The DNA of the CDR3 is TGCAGCGTTGAAGCAGGGGGCTATGGCTACACCTTC. Amino acids: CSVEAGGYGYTF.

The rearrangement joins TRBV6-2 or TRBV6-3 to TRBJ1-5, with TRBD1 matching 7 bases. With 4 bases clipped from V and 8 bases from J, the junction kept 5 bases outside the gene matches. The CDR3 has 13 amino acids. Germline V CDR1 and CDR2: MNHEY, SVGEGT. The CDR3 bases are TGTGCCAGCAGTTTCGACAGGGTCAAGCCCCAGCATTTT. This gives the protein CASSFDRVKPQHF.

The V gene is TRBV6-5, the J gene TRBJ1-1; 8 bases are shared with TRBD1. J gave up 1 base and V 8 bases, and 9 bases lay outside the gene matches. The CDR3 sequence is 15 residues long. The germline V gene encodes CDR1 MNHEY and CDR2 SVGAGI. DNA for the CDR3: TGTGCCAGCGCCAGTCAGGGGGCAAAGAACACTGAAGCTTTCTTT. It translates to CASASQGAKNTEAFF.

Details on this clonotype: In this CDR3 the conserved last residue, phenylalanine or tryptophan, is missing, so a read error is likely. The V and J genes are TRBV27 and TRBJ2-1; D is possibly TRBD2 (6 bases). Gene TRBJ2-7 matches the end of the DNA better, so the J call may be wrong. This CDR3 spans 14 amino acids. The germline gives CDR1 MNHEY, CDR2 SMNVEV (reference sequence). The CDR3 sequence: CASSTSSSLGEQYL. The CDR3 nucleotides read TGTGCCAGCAGTACTAGCTCCTCTCTAGGCGAGCAGTACCTC.

The chain links TRBV20-1 to TRBJ2-5; D gene uncertain. Germline loops: CDR1 DFQATT, CDR2 SNEGSKA (reference sequence). The CDR3 is 11 amino acids. V was pared by 2 bases and J by 4 bases, with 5 bases between. CDR3 loop: CSARFLETQYF. The CDR3 bases are TGCAGTGCTAGATTCTTAGAGACCCAGTACTTC.

About this clonotype: Just one base apart from a much larger clone, this may be a read error. The chain uses TRBV2 and TRBJ2-1; 8 positions match TRBD1. Trimming at V came to 4 bases and at J to 12 bases, leaving 14 bases not matched to a gene. Germline CDR1 reads SNHLY; CDR2 reads FYNNEI. The CDR3 extends over 15 amino acids. In DNA, the CDR3 is TGTGCCAGCAGTGGACAGGGGTCCGCAGCAGAAGGGCAGTTCTTC. Translating it yields CASSGQGSAAEGQFF.

The rearrangement links TRBV5-1 to TRBJ1-1; D remains unclear. From germline, CDR1 is SGHRS and CDR2 YFSETQ. This CDR3 region has 17 residues. Trimming left V 0 bases short and J 1 base short, with 16 bases between. CDR3 sequence: CASSLERVSGRNTEAFF. The DNA of the CDR3 is TGCGCCAGCAGCTTGGAACGGGTCTCTGGGCGGAACACTGAAGCTTTCTTT.

This chain links TRBV2 with TRBJ2-2; no firm D call. Trimming stripped 0 bases from V and 3 bases from J, with 5 bases between. Germline V gene sequence: CDR1 SNHLY, CDR2 FYNNEI. This CDR3 comprises 14 residues. In nucleotides, the CDR3 is TGTGCCAGCAGTGAAGCCGGACACACCGGGGAGCTGTTTTTT. It codes for CASSEAGHTGELFF.

This chain links TRBV5-1 with TRBJ2-3; 10 bases align to TRBD1. Germline loops: CDR1 SGHRS, CDR2 YFSETQ. The CDR3 runs 16 residues. V was pared by 0 bases and J by 2 bases, with 3 bases of the junction left unmatched. CDR3 sequence: CASSLAGTGATDTQYF. CDR3 sequence (DNA): TGCGCCAGCAGCTTGGCAGGGACAGGGGCCACAGATACGCAGTATTTT.

In this sample, this clonotype turned up once. The J gene is TRBJ2-5, the V gene TRBV7-2, with D possibly matching TRBD2 (6 bases). From germline, CDR1 is SGHTA and CDR2 FQGNSA. Trimming shortened V by 1 base and J by 1 base, and 25 bases separated the two germline ends. The CDR3 sequence is 20 residues long. Here the CDR3 DNA reads TGTGCCAGCAGCTTAGGGCAGGGCCGTTGGCGGGACTCTCCCCAAGAGACCCAGTACTTC. Protein sequence: CASSLGQGRWRDSPQETQYF.

This chain joins TRBV7-2 and TRBJ2-3; 11 bases match TRBD2. This CDR3 has 14 amino acids. The germline V gene encodes CDR1 SGHTA and CDR2 FQGNSA. The V segment lost 5 bases and the J segment 12 bases; nucleotides outside the gene matches: 10. The CDR3 loop is CASSLEPGLAAQYF. For the CDR3, the DNA is TGTGCCAGCAGCCTAGAGCCGGGACTAGCGGCTCAGTATTTT.

In the case of this clonotype: Being one base from a much bigger clone, this may be a read error. The chain joins TRBV6-6 to TRBJ1-1; D may be TRBD1 (6 bases). The germline V and J ends were trimmed by 6 bases and 1 base, with 9 bases remaining between them. CDR3 size: 13 residues. From germline, CDR1 is MNHNY and CDR2 SVGAGI (reference sequence). CDR3 in amino acids: CASRLGGNTEAFF. The DNA of the CDR3 is TGTGCCAGCAGGTTAGGGGGGAACACTGAAGCTTTCTTT.

This clonotype has a single count. A read error may produce the germline difference seen at one junction end. The J gene is TRBJ1-4, the V gene TRBV4-2; 7 bases map to TRBD1. The CDR3 is 18 amino acids. Germline lookup yields CDR1 LGHNA and CDR2 YNFKEQ. The CDR3 reads CASGQDWDRSTTNEKLFF. The CDR3, as DNA: TGTGCCAGCGGCCAAGATTGGGACAGATCTACAACTAATGAAAAACTGTTTTTT.

This chain uses TRBV5-1 with TRBJ2-7, with 10 bases matching TRBD2. The tail of the sequence fits TRBJ2-1 better, so the J call may be wrong. This CDR3 comprises 17 residues. Germline loops: CDR1 SGHRS, CDR2 YFSETQ. The CDR3 reads CASSLVALAGVGNEQFF. The CDR3 DNA sequence: TGCGCCAGCAGCTTGGTAGCCCTAGCGGGAGTGGGGAATGAGCAGTTCTTC.

The table lists this clonotype with a few counts. The V call is TRBV5-1, the J call TRBJ1-2, with D unresolved. CDR3 length: 13 residues. The germline gives CDR1 SGHRS, CDR2 YFSETQ. Trimming stripped 3 bases from V and 4 bases from J, with 10 bases between. Written as DNA, the CDR3 is TGCGCCAGCAGCTCCGACGGATTCTATGGCTACACCTTC. Protein: CASSSDGFYGYTF.

The sample holds a few counts of this clonotype. The chain links TRBV7-6 to TRBJ2-3; 10 positions match TRBD2. With V trimmed by 4 bases and J by 2 bases, 6 bases remained unmatched. From germline, CDR1 is SGHVS and CDR2 FNYEAQ. The CDR3 length is 16 residues. The CDR3 region is CASSSSGGTNTDTQYF. CDR3 DNA sequence: TGTGCCAGCAGCTCTAGCGGGGGTACCAACACAGATACGCAGTATTTT.

This clonotype was found a few times. The chain combines TRBV29-1 with TRBJ2-3; 13 bases are shared with TRBD2. V lost 7 bases, J lost 3 bases, and 19 bases stayed unmatched. The V gene's germline CDR1 is SQVTM and CDR2 ANQGSEA. This CDR3 region has 19 residues. The CDR3 DNA is TGCAGCGCTCAACCCCTTCGGACTAGCGGGAGTATCTCTACAGATACGCAGTATTTT. Its protein product is CSAQPLRTSGSISTDTQYF.

The chain joins TRBV12-3 or TRBV12-4 to TRBJ1-2; D is perhaps TRBD1 (6 bases). CDR3 size: 13 residues. Trimming stripped 6 bases from V and 5 bases from J, with 13 bases between. The DNA for the CDR3 is TGTGCCAGCAGCCTGACAGGACTTTATGGCTACACCTTC. Protein: CASSLTGLYGYTF.

The V call is TRBV12-3 or TRBV12-4, the J call TRBJ2-1; no clear D. V lost 7 bases to trimming and J lost 4 bases, with 11 bases between them. The CDR3 is 13 residues long. The CDR3 DNA is TGTGCCAGCATGTCTGGGAAGTACAATGAGCAGTTCTTC. This translates into CASMSGKYNEQFF.

The chain links TRBV24-1 to TRBJ2-3, with 8 bases matching TRBD2. The germline CDR1 and CDR2 sequences are KGHDR and SFDVKD. CDR3 length: 16 amino acids. After removal of 3 bases from V and 4 bases from J, the junction contained 8 bases not matched to a gene. The CDR3 coding sequence is TGTGCCACCAGTGATAGGACTAGCCCGGGTGCAGATACGCAGTATTTT. This translates into CATSDRTSPGADTQYF.

Comment on this clonotype: Mismatch with germline at one junction end may stem from a read error. V and J are TRBV20-1 and TRBJ1-5; no firm D call. CDR1 is DFQATT and CDR2 is SNEGSKA in the germline V gene (reference sequence). This CDR3 spans 10 amino acids. CDR3 sequence reads: CPGSNQPQHF. CDR3 DNA sequence: TGTCCGGGTAGCAATCAGCCCCAGCATTTT.

The V gene is TRBV5-1, the J gene TRBJ1-1; D not resolved. V was clipped by 6 bases and J by 5 bases, with 14 bases between them. This CDR3 is built from 13 residues. Germline V gene data show CDR1 as SGHRS and CDR2 as YFSETQ. The DNA of the CDR3 is TGCGCCAGCACGCCGTCCTGGGGTACTGAAGCTTTCTTT. This gives the protein CASTPSWGTEAFF.

This chain links TRBV7-9 with TRBJ2-1, with D uncertain. CDR1 and CDR2 from the germline V gene are SEHNR and FQNEAQ (reference sequence). V lost 1 base, J lost 3 bases, and 7 bases lay in between. The CDR3 consists of 14 residues. The CDR3 DNA follows: TGTGCCAGCAGCTTAGGCCCTCTCTACAATGAGCAGTTCTTC. Translating it yields CASSLGPLYNEQFF.

This chain uses TRBV15 with TRBJ1-1, with D perhaps TRBD1 (6 bases). V dropped 0 bases and J dropped 1 base, with 12 bases sitting between them. Germline V gene data show CDR1 as LNHNV and CDR2 as YYDKDF (reference sequence). This CDR3 is built from 16 residues. CDR3 nucleotides: TGTGCCACCAGCAGAGATGTGGACAGAGCGAACACTGAAGCTTTCTTT. Translation gives CATSRDVDRANTEAFF.

A word on this clonotype: The junction shows a germline mismatch at one end, possibly a read error. The chain combines TRBV18 with TRBJ1-2; D might be TRBD1 (6 bases). The germline V gene encodes CDR1 KGHSH and CDR2 LQKENI. The CDR3 contains 14 residues. CDR3: CASSPLQGSRGYAF. The CDR3 DNA sequence: TGTGCCAGCTCACCACTCCAGGGGAGCCGGGGCTACGCCTTC.

J is TRBJ1-2 and V is TRBV15; possibly TRBD1 for D (6 bases). CDR3 size: 14 residues. Trimming cost V 5 bases and J 4 bases, with 14 bases left between them. Per the germline V gene, CDR1 is LNHNV and CDR2 is YYDKDF (reference sequence). The CDR3 region has the DNA TGTGCCACCAGCTCCAGACGGGACACCTATGGCTACACCTTC. Translated: CATSSRRDTYGYTF. Complete variable domain (other parts from reference TRBV15 and TRBJ1-2): DAMVIQNPRYQVTQFGKPVTLSCSQTLNHNVMYWYQQKSSQAPKLLFHYYDKDFNNEADTPDNFQSRRPNTSFCFLDIRSPGLGDTAMYLCATSSRRDTYGYTFGSGTRLTVV.

This clonotype was counted a few times. The chain employs TRBV7-9 and TRBJ1-4; possible D gene TRBD1, 5 bases. CDR1 and CDR2 (germline): SEHNR, FQNEAQ (reference sequence). There are 16 residues in the CDR3. The V end lost 5 bases, the J end lost 4 bases, and 17 bases lay between the germline ends. CDR3 region: CASSEYGRQLNEKLFF. The CDR3 DNA follows: TGTGCCAGCAGCGAGTACGGGAGACAGCTTAATGAAAAACTGTTTTTT.

The chain links TRBV5-5 to TRBJ2-5, with 7 bases aligning to TRBD2. The closer fit of TRBJ2-7 to the DNA end suggests the J call may be wrong. Germline V gives CDR1 SGHKS, CDR2 YYEKEE (reference sequence). This CDR3 is 15 amino acids long. This CDR3 is CASSLGLAEAYEQYF. For the CDR3, the DNA is TGTGCCAGCAGCTTGGGGCTAGCGGAGGCCTACGAGCAGTACTTC.

This clonotype appeared a few times. The chain carries TRBV25-1 and TRBJ2-1, with 7 bases identical to TRBD2. J was trimmed by 11 bases and V by 0 bases; bases with no gene match: 4. CDR1 MGHDK and CDR2 SYGVNS come from the germline V gene. The CDR3 length is 13 residues. The CDR3 reads CASSEYGTMKQFF. In DNA form, the CDR3 reads TGTGCCAGCAGTGAATACGGGACTATGAAGCAGTTCTTC.

V is TRBV5-1 and J is TRBJ1-4; 8 nucleotides match TRBD1. Germline V gives CDR1 SGHRS, CDR2 YFSETQ. V dropped 2 bases and J dropped 6; count of bases not matched to a gene: 9. The CDR3 sequence is 16 residues long. CDR3 coding DNA: TGCGCCAGCAGCTTCGGTAACAGGGGGGACTATGAAAAACTGTTTTTT. It specifies CASSFGNRGDYEKLFF. Supplemented by reference TRBV5-1 and TRBJ1-4, the full variable domain reads KAGVTQTPRYLIKTRGQQVTLSCSPISGHRSVSWYQQTPGQGLQFLFEYFSETQRNKGNFPGRFSGRQFSNSRSEMNVSTLELGDSALYLCASSFGNRGDYEKLFFGSGTQLSVL.